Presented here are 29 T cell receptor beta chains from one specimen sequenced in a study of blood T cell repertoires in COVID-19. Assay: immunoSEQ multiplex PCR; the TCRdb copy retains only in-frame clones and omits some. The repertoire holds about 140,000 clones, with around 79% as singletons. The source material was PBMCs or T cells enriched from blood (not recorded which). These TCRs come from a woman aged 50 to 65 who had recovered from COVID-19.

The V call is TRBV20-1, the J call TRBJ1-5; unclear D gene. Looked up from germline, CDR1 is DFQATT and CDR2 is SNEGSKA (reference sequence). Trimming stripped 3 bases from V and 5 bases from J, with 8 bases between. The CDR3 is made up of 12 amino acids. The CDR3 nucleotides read TGCAGTGCTAGTAGAGATTATCAGCCCCAGCATTTT. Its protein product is CSASRDYQPQHF.

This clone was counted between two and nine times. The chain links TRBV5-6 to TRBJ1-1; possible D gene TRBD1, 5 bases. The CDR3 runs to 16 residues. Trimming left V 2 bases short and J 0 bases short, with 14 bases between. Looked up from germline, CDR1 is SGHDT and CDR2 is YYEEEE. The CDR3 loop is CASSFWTYTMNTEAFF. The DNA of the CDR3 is TGTGCCAGCAGCTTCTGGACATACACCATGAACACTGAAGCTTTCTTT. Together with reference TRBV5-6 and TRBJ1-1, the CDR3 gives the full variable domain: DAGVTQSPTHLIKTRGQQVTLRCSPKSGHDTVSWYQQALGQGPQFIFQYYEEEERQRGNFPDRFSGHQFPNYSSELNVNALLLGDSALYLCASSFWTYTMNTEAFFGQGTRLTVV.

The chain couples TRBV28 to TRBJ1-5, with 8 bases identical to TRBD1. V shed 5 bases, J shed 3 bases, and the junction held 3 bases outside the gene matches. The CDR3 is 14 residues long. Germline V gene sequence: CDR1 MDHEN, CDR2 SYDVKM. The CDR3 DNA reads TGTGCCAGCAGTCGGACAGGGTACAATCAGCCCCAGCATTTT. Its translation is CASSRTGYNQPQHF.

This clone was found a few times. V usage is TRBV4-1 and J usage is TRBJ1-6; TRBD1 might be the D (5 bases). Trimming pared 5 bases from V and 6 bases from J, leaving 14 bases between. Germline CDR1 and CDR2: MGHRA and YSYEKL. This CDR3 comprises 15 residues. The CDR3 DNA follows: TGCGCCAGCAGCAACGGGGGTACGATTAATTCACCCCTCCACTTT. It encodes CASSNGGTINSPLHF.

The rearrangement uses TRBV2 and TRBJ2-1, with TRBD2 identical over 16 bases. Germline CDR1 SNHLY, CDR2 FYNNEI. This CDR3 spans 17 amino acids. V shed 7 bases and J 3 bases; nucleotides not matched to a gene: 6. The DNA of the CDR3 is TGTGCCAGCACCGGGACTAGCGGGAGGGCAATCTACAATGAGCAGTTCTTC. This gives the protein CASTGTSGRAIYNEQFF.

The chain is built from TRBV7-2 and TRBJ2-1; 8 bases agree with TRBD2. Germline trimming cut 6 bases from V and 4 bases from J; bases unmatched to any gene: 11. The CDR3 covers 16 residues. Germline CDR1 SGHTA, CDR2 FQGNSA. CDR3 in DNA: TGTGCCAGCAGTTTAAGCGGGGGTACCACTTACAATGAGCAGTTCTTC. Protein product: CASSLSGGTTYNEQFF.

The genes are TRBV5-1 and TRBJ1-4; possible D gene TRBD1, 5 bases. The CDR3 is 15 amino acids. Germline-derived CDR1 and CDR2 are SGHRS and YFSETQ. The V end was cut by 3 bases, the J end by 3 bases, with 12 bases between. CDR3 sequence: CASSSQGESNEKLFF. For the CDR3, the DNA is TGCGCCAGCAGCTCACAAGGGGAATCTAATGAAAAACTGTTTTTT.

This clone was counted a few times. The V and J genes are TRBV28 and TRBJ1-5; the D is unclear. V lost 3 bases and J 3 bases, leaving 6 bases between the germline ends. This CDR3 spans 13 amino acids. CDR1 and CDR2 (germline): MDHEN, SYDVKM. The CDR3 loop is CASSFGINQPQHF. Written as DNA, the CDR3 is TGTGCCAGCAGTTTCGGGATCAATCAGCCCCAGCATTTT. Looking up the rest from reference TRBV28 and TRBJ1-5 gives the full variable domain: DVKVTQSSRYLVKRTGEKVFLECVQDMDHENMFWYRQDPGLGLRLIYFSYDVKMKEKGDIPEGYSVSREKKERFSLILESASTNQTSMYLCASSFGINQPQHFGDGTRLSIL.

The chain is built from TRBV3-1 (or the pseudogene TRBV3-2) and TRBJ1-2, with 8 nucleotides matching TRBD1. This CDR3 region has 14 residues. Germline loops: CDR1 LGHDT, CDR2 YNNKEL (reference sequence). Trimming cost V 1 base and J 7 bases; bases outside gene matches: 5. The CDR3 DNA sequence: TGTGCCAGCAGCCAAGGGAGGACAGGGAGTGGCTACACCTTC. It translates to CASSQGRTGSGYTF.

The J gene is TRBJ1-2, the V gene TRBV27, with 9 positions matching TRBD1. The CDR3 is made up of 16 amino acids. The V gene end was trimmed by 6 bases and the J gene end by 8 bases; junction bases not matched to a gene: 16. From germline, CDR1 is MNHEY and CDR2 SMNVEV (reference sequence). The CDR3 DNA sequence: TGTGCCAGCAGCGCTTATAGTTTAGGGACAGGGAAGGGCTACACCTTC. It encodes CASSAYSLGTGKGYTF.

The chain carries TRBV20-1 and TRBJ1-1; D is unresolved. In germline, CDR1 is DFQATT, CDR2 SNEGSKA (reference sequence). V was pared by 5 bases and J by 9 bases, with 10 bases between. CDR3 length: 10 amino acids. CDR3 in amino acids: CSAFSSQAFF. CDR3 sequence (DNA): TGCAGTGCTTTCTCTAGTCAAGCTTTCTTT.

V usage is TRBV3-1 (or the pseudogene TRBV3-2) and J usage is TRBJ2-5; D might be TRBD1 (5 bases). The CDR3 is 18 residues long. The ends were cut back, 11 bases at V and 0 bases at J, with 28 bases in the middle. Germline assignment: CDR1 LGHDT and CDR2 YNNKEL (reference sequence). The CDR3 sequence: CAALPSPFSTAYQETQYF. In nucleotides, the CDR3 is TGTGCCGCCCTCCCCTCCCCTTTTTCGACAGCGTACCAAGAGACCCAGTACTTC.

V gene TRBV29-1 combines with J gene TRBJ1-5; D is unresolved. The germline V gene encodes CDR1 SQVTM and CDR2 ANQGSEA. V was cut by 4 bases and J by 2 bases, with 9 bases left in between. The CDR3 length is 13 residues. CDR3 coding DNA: TGCAGCGTTGTAAGTGCGGGCAATCAGCCCCAGCATTTT. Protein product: CSVVSAGNQPQHF.

The CDR3 loop is CASSFGGLDEQYF. The CDR3 region has the DNA TGTGCCAGCAGCTTTGGAGGGTTGGACGAGCAGTACTTC. V and J are TRBV5-5 and TRBJ2-7, with D maybe TRBD2 (6 bases). The germline V and J ends were trimmed by 2 bases and 5 bases, with 11 bases remaining between them. This CDR3 region has 13 residues. Germline V gene data show CDR1 as SGHKS and CDR2 as YYEKEE (reference sequence).

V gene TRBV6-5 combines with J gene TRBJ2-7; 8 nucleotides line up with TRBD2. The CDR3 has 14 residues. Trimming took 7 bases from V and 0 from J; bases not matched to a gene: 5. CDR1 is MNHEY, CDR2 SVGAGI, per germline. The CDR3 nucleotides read TGTGCCAGCAAGGCGGGAGGTCCCTCCTACGAGCAGTACTTC. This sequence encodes CASKAGGPSYEQYF.

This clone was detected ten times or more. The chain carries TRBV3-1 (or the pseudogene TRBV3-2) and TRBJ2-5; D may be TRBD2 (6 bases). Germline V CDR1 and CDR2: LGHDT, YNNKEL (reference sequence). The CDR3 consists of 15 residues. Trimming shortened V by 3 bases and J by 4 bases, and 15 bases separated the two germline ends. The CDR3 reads CASSQVLAIVETQYF. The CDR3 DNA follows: TGTGCCAGCAGCCAGGTCCTAGCGATAGTAGAGACCCAGTACTTC.

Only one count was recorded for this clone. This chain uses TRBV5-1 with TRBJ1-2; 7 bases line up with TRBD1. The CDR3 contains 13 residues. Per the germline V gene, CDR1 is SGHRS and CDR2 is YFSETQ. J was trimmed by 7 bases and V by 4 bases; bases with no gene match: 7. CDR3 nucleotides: TGCGCCAGCAGCCCTACGACAGGGTTTGGCTACACCTTC. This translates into CASSPTTGFGYTF.

CDR3 region: CATSRDSPQAAAYEQYF. CDR3 DNA: TGTGCCACCAGCAGAGATTCGCCGCAGGCAGCGGCCTACGAGCAGTACTTC. The chain joins TRBV15 to TRBJ2-7, with a possible D match to TRBD2 (5 bases). CDR1 and CDR2 from the germline V gene are LNHNV and YYDKDF (reference sequence). V lost 0 bases to trimming and J lost 2 bases, with 17 bases between them. This CDR3 region has 17 residues.

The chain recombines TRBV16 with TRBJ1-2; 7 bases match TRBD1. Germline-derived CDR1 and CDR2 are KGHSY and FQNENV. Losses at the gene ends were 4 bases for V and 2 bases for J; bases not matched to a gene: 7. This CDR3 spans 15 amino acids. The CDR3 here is CASSLRGGSNYGYTF. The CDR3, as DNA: TGTGCCAGCAGCCTTCGAGGGGGCTCGAACTATGGCTACACCTTC.

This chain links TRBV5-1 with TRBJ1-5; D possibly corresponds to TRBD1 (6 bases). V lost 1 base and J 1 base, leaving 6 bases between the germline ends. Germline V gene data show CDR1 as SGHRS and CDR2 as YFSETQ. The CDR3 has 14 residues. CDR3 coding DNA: TGCGCCAGCAGCTTGACAGGGAGCAATCAGCCCCAGCATTTT. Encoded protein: CASSLTGSNQPQHF. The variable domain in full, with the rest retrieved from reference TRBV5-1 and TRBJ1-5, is KAGVTQTPRYLIKTRGQQVTLSCSPISGHRSVSWYQQTPGQGLQFLFEYFSETQRNKGNFPGRFSGRQFSNSRSEMNVSTLELGDSALYLCASSLTGSNQPQHFGDGTRLSIL.

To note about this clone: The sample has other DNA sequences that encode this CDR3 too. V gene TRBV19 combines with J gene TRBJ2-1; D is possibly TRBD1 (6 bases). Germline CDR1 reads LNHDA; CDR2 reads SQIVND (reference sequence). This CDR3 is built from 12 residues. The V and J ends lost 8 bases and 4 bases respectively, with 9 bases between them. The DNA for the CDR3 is TGTGCCAGTCGAGGGGGTTACAATGAGCAGTTCTTC. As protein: CASRGGYNEQFF. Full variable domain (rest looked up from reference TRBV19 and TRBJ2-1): DGGITQSPKYLFRKEGQNVTLSCEQNLNHDAMYWYRQDPGQGLRLIYYSQIVNDFQKGDIAEGYSVSREKKESFPLTVTSAQKNPTAFYLCASRGGYNEQFFGPGTRLTVL.

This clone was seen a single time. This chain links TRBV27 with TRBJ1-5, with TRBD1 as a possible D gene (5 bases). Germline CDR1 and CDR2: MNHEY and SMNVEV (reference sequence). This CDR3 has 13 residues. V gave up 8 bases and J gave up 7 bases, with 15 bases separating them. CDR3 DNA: TGTGCCAGCGGTGACGGGGGGGTACAGCCCCAGCATTTT. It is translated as CASGDGGVQPQHF.

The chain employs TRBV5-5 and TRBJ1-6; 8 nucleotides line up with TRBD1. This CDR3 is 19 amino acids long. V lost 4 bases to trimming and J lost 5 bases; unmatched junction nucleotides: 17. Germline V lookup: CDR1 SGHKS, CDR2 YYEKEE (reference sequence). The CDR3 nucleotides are TGTGCCAGCAGCCCAAGGACAGGGCTTGGGTCAGGGCATAATTCACCCCTCCACTTT. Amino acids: CASSPRTGLGSGHNSPLHF.

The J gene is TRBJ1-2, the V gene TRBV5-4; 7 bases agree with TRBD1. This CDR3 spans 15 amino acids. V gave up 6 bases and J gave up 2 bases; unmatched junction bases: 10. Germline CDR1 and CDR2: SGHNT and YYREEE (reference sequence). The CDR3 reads CASITKGAENYGYTF. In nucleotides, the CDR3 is TGTGCCAGCATCACCAAGGGGGCTGAGAACTATGGCTACACCTTC.

CDR3 sequence (DNA): TGCGCCAGCAGCATATACGGGACAGGGGATGAAAAACTGTTTTTT. This sequence encodes CASSIYGTGDEKLFF. The chain has TRBV5-1 and TRBJ1-4; 10 positions match TRBD1. The germline CDR1 and CDR2 sequences are SGHRS and YFSETQ. This CDR3 comprises 15 residues. With 4 bases clipped from V and 6 bases from J, the junction kept 6 bases outside the gene matches.

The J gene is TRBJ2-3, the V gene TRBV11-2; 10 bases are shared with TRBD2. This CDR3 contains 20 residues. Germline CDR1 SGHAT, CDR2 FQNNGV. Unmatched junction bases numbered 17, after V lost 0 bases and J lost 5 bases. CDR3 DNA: TGTGCCAGCAGCTTAGATGGCGCGAGGAGGGCTAGCGGGAGAGTAGATACGCAGTATTTT. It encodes CASSLDGARRASGRVDTQYF. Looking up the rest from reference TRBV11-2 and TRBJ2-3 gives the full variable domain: EAGVAQSPRYKIIEKRQSVAFWCNPISGHATLYWYQQILGQGPKLLIQFQNNGVVDDSQLPKDRFSAERLKGVDSTLKIQPAKLEDSAVYLCASSLDGARRASGRVDTQYFGPGTRLTVL.

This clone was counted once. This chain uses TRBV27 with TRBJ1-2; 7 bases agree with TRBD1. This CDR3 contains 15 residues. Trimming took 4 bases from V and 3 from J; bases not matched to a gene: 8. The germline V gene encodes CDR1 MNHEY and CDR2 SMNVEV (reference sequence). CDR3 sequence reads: CASSSYSGTDYGYTF. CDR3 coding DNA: TGTGCCAGCAGTTCCTACTCCGGGACAGACTATGGCTACACCTTC.

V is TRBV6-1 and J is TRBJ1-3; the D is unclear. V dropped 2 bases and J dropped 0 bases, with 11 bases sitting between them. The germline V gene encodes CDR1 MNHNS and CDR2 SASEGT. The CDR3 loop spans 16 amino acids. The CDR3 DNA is TGTGCCAGCAGTGAAATAGTCCGGAGCTCTGGAAACACCATATATTTT. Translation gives CASSEIVRSSGNTIYF.

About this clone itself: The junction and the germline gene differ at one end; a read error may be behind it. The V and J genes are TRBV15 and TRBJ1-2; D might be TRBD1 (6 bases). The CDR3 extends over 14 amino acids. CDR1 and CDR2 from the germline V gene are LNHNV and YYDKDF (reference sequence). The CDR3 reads CATRRDRGNYGYTF. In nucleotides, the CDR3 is TGTGCCACCAGAAGAGATAGGGGGAACTATGGCTACACCTTC.